This T cell receptor beta chain was sequenced in a study of PD-1 blockade in classical Hodgkin lymphoma. General observations from the study: The study found complete responders had baseline diversity similar to newly diagnosed patients.

Repertoires were generated with immunoSEQ multiplex PCR, while TCRdb's copy carries only in-frame clones and drops some. The data show under 60,000 clones, about three quarters seen once. Turning to this clone: What it binds is unknown.

Each patient's relapse followed autologous stem cell transplantation, and brentuximab vedotin exposure varied. The sample consisted of peripheral blood mononuclear cells (PBMCs), taken at baseline. The source of this sequence is a human donor with classical Hodgkin lymphoma.

The CDR3 DNA reads as TGTGCCAGCAGCTTGGAGGACAGGGGTTACAATGAGCAGTTCTTC. It codes for CASSLEDRGYNEQFF. J is TRBJ2-1 and V is TRBV5-4; 9 nucleotides match TRBD1. The CDR3 spans 15 residues. Unmatched junction bases numbered 2, after V lost 0 bases and J lost 4 bases. The V gene's germline CDR1 is SGHNT and CDR2 YYREEE (reference sequence).